In its sample, the clone carrying this T cell receptor beta chain was seen a few times. Antigen unknown. The sample belongs to a study of T cells in Graves' hyperthyroidism and ophthalmopathy. Notes on the study in general: A 13 V-J model separated ophthalmopathy from stable hyperthyroidism.

TCR beta CDR3 sequences were amplified from RNA transcripts. First-round RT-PCR targeting the TCR CDR3 was performed with the HTBI primer set. TCRdb called the multiplex PCR reads again in MiXCR, with one record for every CDR3 protein. The sample consists of hundreds of thousands of distinct CDR3 sequences, over 11% of them appearing once. V dropped 3 bases and J dropped 3; count of bases not matched to a gene: 8. The CDR3 totals 15 residues. In germline, CDR1 is LNHDA, CDR2 SQIVND (reference sequence). The specimen was blood. This TCR was recovered from a woman aged 30 to 39 with Graves' hyperthyroidism. This sequence joins TRBV19 and TRBJ2-7; 7 nucleotides align to TRBD1. The CDR3 region is CASSINQGQIYEQYF. CDR3 bases: TGTGCCAGTAGTATTAATCAGGGACAGATCTACGAGCAGTACTTC.